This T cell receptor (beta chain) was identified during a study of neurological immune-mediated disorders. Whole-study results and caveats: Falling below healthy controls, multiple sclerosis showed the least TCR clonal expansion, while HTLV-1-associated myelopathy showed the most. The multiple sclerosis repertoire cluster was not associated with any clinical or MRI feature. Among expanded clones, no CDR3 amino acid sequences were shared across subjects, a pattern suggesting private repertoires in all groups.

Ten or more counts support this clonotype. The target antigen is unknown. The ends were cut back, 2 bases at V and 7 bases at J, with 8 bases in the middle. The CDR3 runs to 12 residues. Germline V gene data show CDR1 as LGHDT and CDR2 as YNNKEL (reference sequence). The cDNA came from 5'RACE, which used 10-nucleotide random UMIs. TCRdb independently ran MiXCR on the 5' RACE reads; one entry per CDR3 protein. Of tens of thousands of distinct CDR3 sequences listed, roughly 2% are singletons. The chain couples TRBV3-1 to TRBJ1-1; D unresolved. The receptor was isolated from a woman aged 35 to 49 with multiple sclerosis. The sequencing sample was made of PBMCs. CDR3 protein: CASSQKGFEAFF. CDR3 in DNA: TGTGCCAGCAGCCAAAAGGGATTTGAAGCTTTCTTT.